The text below deals with one T cell receptor beta chain. Antigen unknown. The read falls 3 residues short of the CDR3 end, and the missing part is taken from the germline J gene. The sample is drawn from a study of T cells in women clearing cervical HPV infection. Notes on the study in general: Controls had more TRBV6-7 (0.16%) than cases (approximately 0.11%). CIN3+ cases had significantly higher TCR repertoire richness than controls, but evenness did not differ.

The method was immunoSEQ multiplex PCR; TCRdb's version includes in-frame clones alone and lacks a portion of them. Recorded here are approximately 44,000 clones; the top ten clones represent approximately 1.2%. The CDR3 has 15 residues. Germline values: CDR1 KGHSH, CDR2 LQKENI. Sequenced: blood buffy coat. The chain links TRBV18 to TRBJ1-2; 8 bases line up with TRBD1. This TCR was recovered from a woman aged 18 to 75 with a cervical HPV16 infection that either progressed to CIN3+ or cleared (not recorded which). The CDR3 DNA, read in part, is TGTGCCAGCTCACCCTGGCAGGGGGCTCTGGTCGAC. It codes for CASSPWQGALVD. The entire CDR3 protein reads CASSPWQGALVDYTF.